Each of the 23 T cell receptor beta chains below was sequenced from the same sample in a study of response to subunit inactivated influenza vaccine. MiXCR was run by TCRdb on the RT-PCR reads, yielding one entry per CDR3 protein. The sample carries over 800,000 distinct CDR3 sequences, around 20% recorded once. The specimen comprised PBMCs from blood, sampled less than 6 days after vaccination. The receptor set was obtained from a man aged 50 to 59 who received an inactivated influenza vaccine.

The rearrangement joins TRBV3-1 to TRBJ2-5, with 11 positions matching TRBD1. CDR1 and CDR2 (germline): LGHDT, YNNKEL (reference sequence). The CDR3 is 19 amino acids. The trim removed 3 bases at V and 2 bases at J, leaving 14 bases unmatched. The CDR3: CASSQRIRPGQGGQETQYF. DNA of the CDR3: TGTGCCAGCAGCCAGAGAATAAGACCGGGACAGGGGGGTCAAGAGACCCAGTACTTC.

This clonotype was found a few times. The chain links TRBV9 to TRBJ2-5; 8 bases match TRBD1. There are 18 residues in the CDR3. Germline values: CDR1 SGDLS, CDR2 YYNGEE. Trimming cost V 0 bases and J 3 bases; bases outside gene matches: 13. CDR3 sequence (DNA): TGTGCCAGCAGCGTAGGACCTCGATTGACAGGGGTCAAAGAGACCCAGTACTTC. It specifies CASSVGPRLTGVKETQYF.

The V and J genes are TRBV3-1 and TRBJ1-2; D gene uncertain. CDR1 and CDR2 (germline): LGHDT, YNNKEL (reference sequence). The CDR3 spans 15 residues. Trimming left V 2 bases short and J 6 bases short, with 16 bases between. CDR3 in DNA: TGTGCCAGCAGCCAAAGGGCCGCCTTAACGGATGGCTACACCTTC. It specifies CASSQRAALTDGYTF.

Note on this clonotype: At one of its ends the junction is not consistent with the germline gene, which may arise from a read error. The chain couples TRBV6-2 or TRBV6-3 to TRBJ2-2; possibly TRBD2 for D (6 bases). Germline lookup yields CDR1 MNHEY and CDR2 SVGEGT. This CDR3 spans 18 amino acids. The CDR3 region is CASSNSLGTAWNDGELFF. The CDR3 nucleotides read TGTGCCAGCAGTAACTCCTTGGGGACTGCGTGGAATGACGGCGAGCTGTTTTTT.

The chain recombines TRBV10-3 with TRBJ2-1; 10 bases map to TRBD2. Germline CDR1 reads ENHRY; CDR2 reads SYGVKD. The ends lost 0 bases at V and 16 bases at J; junction bases unmatched: 6. CDR3 length: 13 amino acids. The CDR3 loop reads CAISESLAGVFFF. The CDR3 DNA reads as TGTGCCATCAGTGAGTCCCTAGCGGGGGTATTTTTCTTC.

The chain is built from TRBV5-1 and TRBJ2-3, with D perhaps given as TRBD1 or TRBD2 (5 bases each). The V gene lost 4 bases and the J gene lost 5 bases, with 20 bases spanning the gap. Germline V lookup: CDR1 SGHRS, CDR2 YFSETQ. CDR3 size: 16 residues. CDR3 sequence (DNA): TGCGCCAGCAGCGTACCTGGGTTATCGAGGGGAGATACGCAGTATTTT. This translates into CASSVPGLSRGDTQYF.

The chain combines TRBV7-3 with TRBJ2-7; 7 bases agree with TRBD1. From germline, CDR1 is SGHTA and CDR2 FQGTGA. The V gene end was trimmed by 5 bases and the J gene end by 9 bases; junction bases not matched to a gene: 13. There are 14 residues in the CDR3. CDR3 sequence (DNA): TGTGCCAGCAGCCCCTCCGGGACAGCCTCCTTGCAGTACTTC. Its translation is CASSPSGTASLQYF.

This clonotype was observed a handful of times. The chain joins TRBV6-7 to TRBJ2-1; 8 positions agree with TRBD2. TRBV6-7 is known as an ORF, though its function is uncertain. The CDR3 is 17 amino acids. J gave up 2 bases and V 2 bases, and 8 bases lay outside the gene matches. The CDR3 reads CASSYTLAGGTYNEQFF. The CDR3 DNA is TGTGCCAGCAGTTACACCTTGGCGGGGGGCACCTACAATGAGCAGTTCTTC.

In this sample, this clonotype turned up many times. This chain connects TRBV20-1 to TRBJ2-5, with D perhaps matching TRBD2 (5 bases). The CDR3 totals 11 residues. Germline V gene data show CDR1 as DFQATT and CDR2 as SNEGSKA (reference sequence). The CDR3 protein is CSRRGGETQYF. In nucleotides, the CDR3 is TGCAGCCGTAGAGGAGGAGAGACCCAGTACTTC.

This clonotype has only a few counts. This sequence joins TRBV15 and TRBJ1-6; D is undetermined. The germline V gene has CDR1 LNHNV and CDR2 YYDKDF (reference sequence). The CDR3 spans 16 residues. Trimming took 0 bases from V and 9 from J, leaving 15 bases between them. The CDR3 loop is CATSRDPGGSGSPLHF. The CDR3 DNA sequence: TGTGCCACCAGCAGAGATCCGGGAGGTTCAGGTTCACCCCTCCACTTT.

V is TRBV12-3 or TRBV12-4 and J is TRBJ1-4, with 10 bases that match TRBD1. This CDR3 contains 14 residues. V was clipped by 4 bases and J by 7 bases; unmatched bases: 3. The DNA for the CDR3 is TGTGCCAGCAGTTATGACAGGGGGCGTGAAAAACTGTTTTTT. This codes for CASSYDRGREKLFF.

This sequence joins TRBV12-3 or TRBV12-4 and TRBJ1-2, with 9 bases identical to TRBD1. CDR3 length equals 15 residues. Losses at the gene ends were 6 bases for V and 5 bases for J; bases not matched to a gene: 10. Here the CDR3 DNA reads TGTGCCAGCAGCCCCTCACCCGGGACAGGGTATGGCTACACCTTC. This sequence encodes CASSPSPGTGYGYTF.

As for this clonotype: Sequence at one end of the junction differs from germline and may be a read error. The chain has TRBV20-1 and TRBJ1-2; tentatively, D is TRBD1 (6 bases). Germline V gene data show CDR1 as DFQATT and CDR2 as SNEGSKA (reference sequence). The CDR3 is made up of 11 amino acids. CDR3 coding DNA: TGCAGTGCTGGAGACAGGAATGGCTACACCTTC. This encodes CSAGDRNGYTF.

This rearrangement joins TRBV20-1 to TRBJ2-5; D ambiguous. The V gene lost 3 bases and the J gene lost 4 bases, with 6 bases spanning the gap. This CDR3 has 11 amino acids. From germline, CDR1 is DFQATT and CDR2 SNEGSKA (reference sequence). The CDR3 DNA reads TGCAGTGCTAGTATAGTAGAGACCCAGTACTTC. It is translated as CSASIVETQYF.

The chain carries TRBV5-1 and TRBJ2-2, with D uncertain. Germline lookup yields CDR1 SGHRS and CDR2 YFSETQ. This CDR3 has 16 residues. The germline V and J ends were trimmed by 4 bases and 3 bases, with 16 bases remaining between them. CDR3 sequence reads: CASSVVATDYTGELFF. The CDR3 DNA reads as TGCGCCAGCAGCGTGGTGGCTACAGACTACACCGGGGAGCTGTTTTTT.

J is TRBJ2-1 and V is TRBV12-3 or TRBV12-4, with 8 bases identical to TRBD2. Unmatched junction bases numbered 12, after V lost 8 bases and J lost 6 bases. The CDR3 runs 15 residues. The CDR3: CASGLRGGLLNEQFF. For the CDR3, the DNA is TGTGCCAGCGGATTACGGGGGGGCCTCCTCAATGAGCAGTTCTTC.

This clonotype has only a few counts. The chain carries TRBV5-6 and TRBJ1-6; D is unresolved. Trimming stripped 5 bases from V and 0 bases from J, with 9 bases between. The CDR3 runs to 15 residues. From germline, CDR1 is SGHDT and CDR2 YYEEEE. The CDR3 sequence: CASRFGSSYNSPLHF. CDR3 DNA: TGTGCCAGCAGATTCGGGAGCTCCTATAATTCACCCCTCCACTTT.

V gene TRBV6-6 combines with J gene TRBJ1-5, with no clear D. CDR3 length: 13 residues. V was pared by 4 bases and J by 7 bases, with 11 bases between. Germline assignment: CDR1 MNHNY and CDR2 SVGAGI (reference sequence). CDR3 sequence (DNA): TGTGCCAGCAGTTCATTTCTGGGACAGCCCCAGCATTTT. Its protein is CASSSFLGQPQHF.

This clonotype was seen a few times. The J gene is TRBJ1-6, the V gene TRBV20-1; TRBD1 might be the D (6 bases). In germline, CDR1 is DFQATT, CDR2 SNEGSKA (reference sequence). This CDR3 has 16 residues. Trimming shortened V by 5 bases and J by 0 bases, and 14 bases separated the two germline ends. The CDR3 sequence: CSAPGGPSSYNSPLHF. The CDR3 DNA is TGCAGTGCTCCTGGGGGGCCGAGCTCCTATAATTCACCCCTCCACTTT.

The DNA of the CDR3 is TGTGCCAGCAGTTACGGGTCCAGCTTCAACACTGAAGCTTTCTTT. This gives the protein CASSYGSSFNTEAFF. V is TRBV6-5 and J is TRBJ1-1; D is unclear. CDR1 and CDR2 from the germline V gene are MNHEY and SVGAGI. Trimming stripped 2 bases from V and 2 bases from J, with 12 bases between. This CDR3 region has 15 residues.

This rearrangement joins TRBV20-1 to TRBJ2-3, with TRBD2 matching 14 bases. Germline V gene data show CDR1 as DFQATT and CDR2 as SNEGSKA (reference sequence). The CDR3 has 15 residues. Germline trimming cut 4 bases from V and 5 bases from J; bases unmatched to any gene: 5. CDR3 loop: CSAILGLAGGDTQYF. The CDR3 nucleotides are TGCAGTGCTATCCTAGGACTAGCGGGAGGAGATACGCAGTATTTT.

The chain's CDR3 is CASSLRRGEINEQFF. In nucleotides, the CDR3 is TGCGCCAGCAGCTTACGGCGGGGGGAGATCAATGAGCAGTTCTTC. The chain is built from TRBV5-1 and TRBJ2-1; 8 bases agree with TRBD2. Germline CDR1 is SGHRS and CDR2 is YFSETQ. Germline trimming cut 2 bases from V and 6 bases from J; bases unmatched to any gene: 7. The CDR3 contains 15 residues.

V is TRBV12-5 and J is TRBJ2-1; 7 positions agree with TRBD1. J lost 9 bases, V lost 0 bases, and 20 bases had no gene match. Germline V CDR1 and CDR2: LGHNT, FRNRAP. The CDR3 contains 19 residues. The CDR3 bases are TGTGCTAGTGGTTTGGTACTCGGCTCGGCAGGGGGTACAACCGGTGAGCAGTTCTTC. Translation gives CASGLVLGSAGGTTGEQFF.